This T cell receptor (beta chain) was recorded in a study of response to subunit inactivated influenza vaccine. TCRdb recomputed calls from the RT-PCR reads with MiXCR, one row per CDR3 protein. The sample consists of roughly 700,000 distinct CDR3 sequences, around 13% of them appearing once. J gave up 4 bases and V 5 bases, and 8 bases lay outside the gene matches. The CDR3 totals 14 residues. Per the germline V gene, CDR1 is MNHEY and CDR2 is SVGEGT. This sample comprised PBMCs from blood, obtained roughly 2 weeks before vaccination. The source is a man aged 45-65 years who received an inactivated influenza vaccine. This sequence joins TRBV6-2 or TRBV6-3 and TRBJ2-7; 7 positions agree with TRBD2. CDR3: CASSTGLVVYEQYF. The CDR3 region has the DNA TGTGCCAGCAGTACTGGACTAGTGGTTTACGAGCAGTACTTC.